This record concerns one T cell receptor beta chain sequence. A read error may produce the germline difference seen at one junction end. The sort gate was single viable CD3+CD4+CD8-CD45RO+ cells for memory CD4+ T cells. The data were produced by immunoSEQ multiplex PCR, yet TCRdb's version contains in-frame clones alone and is incomplete. Of roughly 48,000 clones listed, about three quarters are singletons. The data are from a study of memory CD4+ T cells and cytomegalovirus serostatus. The germline CDR1 and CDR2 sequences are PRHDT and FYEKMQ (reference sequence). The CDR3 is made up of 13 amino acids.

The source material was memory CD4+ T cells from blood. The sequence was collected from an adult in good health and CMV-seropositive. V gene TRBV13 combines with J gene TRBJ2-1; 7 bases are a match to TRBD2. This chain's CDR3 is CASSFLEGREPFF. The CDR3 DNA sequence: TGTGCCAGCAGCTTTCTTGAGGGGAGGGAGCCGTTCTTC. Full variable domain (rest looked up from reference TRBV13 and TRBJ2-1): AAGVIQSPRHLIKEKRETATLKCYPIPRHDTVYWYQQGPGQDPQFLISFYEKMQSDKGSIPDRFSAQQFSDYHSELNMSSLELGDSALYFCASSFLEGREPFFGPGTRLTVL.